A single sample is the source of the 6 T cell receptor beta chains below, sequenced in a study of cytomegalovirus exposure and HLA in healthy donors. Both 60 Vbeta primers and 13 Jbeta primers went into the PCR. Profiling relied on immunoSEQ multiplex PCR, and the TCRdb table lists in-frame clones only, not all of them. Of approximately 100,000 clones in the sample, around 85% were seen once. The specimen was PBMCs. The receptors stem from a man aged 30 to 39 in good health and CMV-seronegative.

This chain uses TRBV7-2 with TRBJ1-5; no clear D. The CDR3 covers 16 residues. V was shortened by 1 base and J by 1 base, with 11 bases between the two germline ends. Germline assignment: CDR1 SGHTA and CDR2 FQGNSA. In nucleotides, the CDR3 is TGTGCCAGCAGCTTAGTCGAGGGATTAAGCAATCAGCCCCAGCATTTT. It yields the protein CASSLVEGLSNQPQHF.

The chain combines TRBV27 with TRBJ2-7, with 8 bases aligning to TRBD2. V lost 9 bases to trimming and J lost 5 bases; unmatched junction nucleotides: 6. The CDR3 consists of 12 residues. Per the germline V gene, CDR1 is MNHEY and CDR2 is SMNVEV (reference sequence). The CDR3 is CASHSGINEQYF. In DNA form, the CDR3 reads TGTGCCAGTCATAGCGGGATCAACGAGCAGTACTTC.

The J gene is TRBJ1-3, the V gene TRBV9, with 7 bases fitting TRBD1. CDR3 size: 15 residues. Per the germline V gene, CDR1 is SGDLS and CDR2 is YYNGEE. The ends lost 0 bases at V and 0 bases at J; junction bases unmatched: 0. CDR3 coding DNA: TGTGCCAGCAGCGTAGGACAGGGCTCTGGAAACACCATATATTTT. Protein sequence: CASSVGQGSGNTIYF.

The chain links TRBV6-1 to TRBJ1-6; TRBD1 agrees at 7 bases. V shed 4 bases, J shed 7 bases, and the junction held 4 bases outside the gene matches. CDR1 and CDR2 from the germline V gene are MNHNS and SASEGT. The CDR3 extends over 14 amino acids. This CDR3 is CASSVRGLNSPLHF. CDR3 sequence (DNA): TGTGCCAGCAGTGTTAGGGGGCTGAATTCACCCCTCCACTTT.

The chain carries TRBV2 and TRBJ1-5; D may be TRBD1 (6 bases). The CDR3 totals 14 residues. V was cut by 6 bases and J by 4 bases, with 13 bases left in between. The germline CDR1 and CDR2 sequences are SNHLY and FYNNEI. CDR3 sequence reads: CASSRQAPNQPQHF. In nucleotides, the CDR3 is TGTGCCAGCAGCCGACAGGCCCCAAATCAGCCCCAGCATTTT.

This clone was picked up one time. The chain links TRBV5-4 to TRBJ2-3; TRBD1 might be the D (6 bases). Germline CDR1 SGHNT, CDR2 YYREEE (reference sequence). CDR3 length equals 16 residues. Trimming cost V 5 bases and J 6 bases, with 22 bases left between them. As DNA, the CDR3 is TGTGCCAGCAGTCGTATAGGGACATCAACGAGGGATACGCAGTATTTT. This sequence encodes CASSRIGTSTRDTQYF.